The present T cell receptor beta chain was sequenced within a study of T cells in Graves' hyperthyroidism and ophthalmopathy. PBMCs stemmed from 8.5 to 10 ml fresh peripheral blood. With respect to this clonotype: Its antigen remains unidentified. Since a much larger clone is just one base distant, this may be a read error.

General study results and limits: With a median lead of approximately six months before onset, the model predicted ophthalmopathy.

The CDR3 is made up of 18 amino acids. The germline CDR1 and CDR2 sequences are DFQATT and SNEGSKA (reference sequence). RNA transcripts provided the source from which TCR beta CDR3 regions were amplified. RT-PCR in the first round (using the HTBI primer set) targeted the TCR CDR3. A single record per CDR3 protein comes from TCRdb applying MiXCR to the multiplex PCR reads. The sample has under 350,000 distinct CDR3 sequences, about 18% seen once. Specimen: blood. This receptor was obtained from a woman aged 60 to 75 with Graves' ophthalmopathy. The J gene is TRBJ1-1, the V gene TRBV20-1, with a weak D call TRBD1 (6 bases). CDR3 DNA sequence: TGCAGTGCTGGAGATATTAATAAGGGGGGAGGGGTGAACACTGAAGCTTTCTTT. It yields the protein CSAGDINKGGGVNTEAFF.